Below, 28 T cell receptor beta chains from the same sample are listed, as sequenced in a study of Ad26.COV2.S vaccination and SARS-CoV-2 variants. Profiled with immunoSEQ multiplex PCR; TCRdb holds only in-frame clones, not every one. The sample shows 350,000 to 450,000 clones, about 89% of them seen only once. The treatment was: roughly 19 received Ad26.COV2.S at low or high dose, single or two shots; 5 received placebo; per-sample allocation not given. It was on day 63 after the first vaccine or placebo injection that samples were taken. The specimen comprised peripheral blood, sampled in a trial of Ad26.COV2.S vaccine versus placebo. The receptors originated from a person aged 18-65 years who received the Ad26.COV2.S COVID-19 vaccine or a placebo.

V and J are TRBV4-2 and TRBJ1-1; 9 nucleotides line up with TRBD1. Per the germline V gene, CDR1 is LGHNA and CDR2 is YNFKEQ. The CDR3 length is 15 residues. V shed 0 bases and J 5 bases; nucleotides not matched to a gene: 4. The CDR3, as DNA: TGTGCCAGCAGCCAAGAAACAGGGGGCTTTACTGAAGCTTTCTTT. Translating gives CASSQETGGFTEAFF.

The chain combines TRBV2 with TRBJ2-3, with 7 bases lining up with TRBD2. Germline values: CDR1 SNHLY, CDR2 FYNNEI. The CDR3 sequence is 15 residues long. J gave up 4 bases and V 2 bases, and 6 bases lay outside the gene matches. The CDR3 DNA reads TGTGCCAGCAGTGAACCGGGAGGTATCGCAGATACGCAGTATTTT. It encodes CASSEPGGIADTQYF. Based on the CDR3 plus reference TRBV2 and TRBJ2-3, the full variable domain is EPEVTQTPSHQVTQMGQEVILRCVPISNHLYFYWYRQILGQKVEFLVSFYNNEISEKSEIFDDQFSVERPDGSNFTLKIRSTKLEDSAMYFCASSEPGGIADTQYFGPGTRLTVL.

V and J are TRBV5-1 and TRBJ2-1, with a possible D match to TRBD1 (5 bases). This CDR3 is 13 amino acids long. The germline V gene has CDR1 SGHRS and CDR2 YFSETQ. V was shortened by 2 bases and J by 5 bases, with 8 bases between the two germline ends. The CDR3 DNA is TGCGCCAGCAGCTTTGCAGGGAACAATGAGCAGTTCTTC. Its protein product is CASSFAGNNEQFF.

The J gene is TRBJ2-1, the V gene TRBV7-2, with D possibly matching TRBD1 (7 bases). Germline V lookup: CDR1 SGHTA, CDR2 FQGNSA. Trimming stripped 5 bases from V and 3 bases from J, with 20 bases between. The CDR3 is 17 amino acids. CDR3 sequence (DNA): TGTGCCAGCAGCCTTCCGACGGAGGGGGCTAACTACAATGAGCAGTTCTTC. This codes for CASSLPTEGANYNEQFF.

A few counts support this clone. The genes are TRBV5-1 and TRBJ2-3, with 13 bases identical to TRBD2. The CDR3 is made up of 16 amino acids. With V trimmed by 3 bases and J by 5 bases, 6 bases remained unmatched. Germline V lookup: CDR1 SGHRS, CDR2 YFSETQ. The DNA of the CDR3 is TGCGCCAGCAGCTCCGGGACTAGCGGGATTGTAGATACGCAGTATTTT. Amino acids: CASSSGTSGIVDTQYF.

The chain links TRBV28 to TRBJ2-1; 7 nucleotides line up with TRBD2. The CDR3 is 15 residues long. The trim removed 6 bases at V and 8 bases at J, leaving 13 bases unmatched. Germline CDR1 reads MDHEN; CDR2 reads SYDVKM. CDR3 DNA: TGTGCCAGCAGCGCCATAGGAGCGGGACTCTATGAGCAGTTCTTC. This sequence encodes CASSAIGAGLYEQFF. Variable domain in full (rest from reference TRBV28 and TRBJ2-1): DVKVTQSSRYLVKRTGEKVFLECVQDMDHENMFWYRQDPGLGLRLIYFSYDVKMKEKGDIPEGYSVSREKKERFSLILESASTNQTSMYLCASSAIGAGLYEQFFGPGTRLTVL.

The J gene is TRBJ2-3, the V gene TRBV27; D not certain. CDR1 is MNHEY, CDR2 SMNVEV, per germline (reference sequence). The CDR3 extends over 15 amino acids. The V end lost 3 bases, the J end lost 0 bases, and 10 bases lay between the germline ends. The CDR3 is CASSFRAFSTDTQYF. The CDR3 nucleotides are TGTGCCAGCAGTTTCCGGGCCTTTAGCACAGATACGCAGTATTTT.

The chain carries TRBV11-3 and TRBJ2-7; D is ambiguous. CDR3 length: 13 amino acids. V dropped 3 bases and J dropped 7 bases, with 13 bases sitting between them. The germline CDR1 and CDR2 sequences are SGHNT and YENEEA. The DNA for the CDR3 is TGTGCCAGCAGCTTTACGGCTATTGGAGAGCAGTACTTC. Amino acid sequence: CASSFTAIGEQYF.

This sequence joins TRBV2 and TRBJ1-2; 9 nucleotides agree with TRBD1. CDR3 length: 13 residues. The germline V gene encodes CDR1 SNHLY and CDR2 FYNNEI. The J segment lost 8 bases and the V segment lost 6 bases, leaving 7 bases of the junction unmatched. CDR3 loop: CASSGDRETGYTF. CDR3 nucleotides: TGTGCCAGCAGCGGGGACAGGGAGACAGGCTACACCTTC.

The rearrangement links TRBV7-9 to TRBJ1-1; perhaps TRBD1 as D (6 bases). The V gene's germline CDR1 is SEHNR and CDR2 FQNEAQ (reference sequence). Trimming removed 5 bases from V and 8 bases from J, with 9 bases in between. The CDR3 spans 11 residues. The DNA for the CDR3 is TGTGCCAGCAGCGACCAGGGGGAAGCTTTCTTT. Amino acid sequence: CASSDQGEAFF.

The chain is built from TRBV5-1 and TRBJ1-5, with no clear D. Germline values: CDR1 SGHRS, CDR2 YFSETQ. Trimming took off 0 bases at V and 4 bases at J, with 11 bases between the two ends. The CDR3 is 15 amino acids. CDR3: CASSLEGRTNQPQHF. As DNA, the CDR3 is TGCGCCAGCAGCTTGGAAGGGCGGACGAATCAGCCCCAGCATTTT. Full variable domain (remainder filled in from reference TRBV5-1 and TRBJ1-5): KAGVTQTPRYLIKTRGQQVTLSCSPISGHRSVSWYQQTPGQGLQFLFEYFSETQRNKGNFPGRFSGRQFSNSRSEMNVSTLELGDSALYLCASSLEGRTNQPQHFGDGTRLSIL.

The chain carries TRBV4-2 and TRBJ1-2; possible D gene TRBD1, 6 bases. Germline V lookup: CDR1 LGHNA, CDR2 YNFKEQ. The CDR3 runs 16 residues. With 4 bases removed from V and 2 bases from J, the gap between germline ends came to 17 bases. This CDR3 is CASSPGVVGRNYGYTF. In nucleotides, the CDR3 is TGTGCCAGCAGCCCAGGGGTCGTCGGGAGAAACTATGGCTACACCTTC.

This clone occurred once. The chain links TRBV2 to TRBJ2-1; 11 nucleotides agree with TRBD2. Germline V lookup: CDR1 SNHLY, CDR2 FYNNEI. CDR3 length equals 16 residues. J gave up 8 bases and V 7 bases, and 13 bases lay outside the gene matches. The CDR3 DNA sequence: TGTGCCAGCACTATTCTAGCGGGAGGAGGCCTCTATGAGCAGTTCTTC. Translation: CASTILAGGGLYEQFF.

The rearrangement joins TRBV7-2 to TRBJ2-1; 9 bases map to TRBD1. The germline gives CDR1 SGHTA, CDR2 FQGNSA. This CDR3 has 15 amino acids. V dropped 2 bases and J dropped 7; count of bases not matched to a gene: 6. The CDR3 nucleotides read TGTGCCAGCAGCTTACAAGGGACAGGGTGGAATGAGCAGTTCTTC. Its translation: CASSLQGTGWNEQFF.

This clone turned up a few times. This CDR3 reads CASSPRGSGTHEQYF. In DNA, the CDR3 is TGTGCCAGCAGTCCCCGGGGTAGCGGGACCCACGAGCAGTACTTC. V is TRBV27 and J is TRBJ2-7; 8 nucleotides align to TRBD2. This CDR3 region has 15 residues. Germline V CDR1 and CDR2: MNHEY, SMNVEV (reference sequence). After removal of 5 bases from V and 5 bases from J, the junction contained 11 bases not matched to a gene.

The chain combines TRBV6-5 with TRBJ1-6; D perhaps matches TRBD1 (5 bases). CDR1 MNHEY and CDR2 SVGAGI come from the germline V gene. The V and J ends lost 7 bases and 7 bases respectively, with 14 bases between them. The CDR3 sequence is 14 residues long. The CDR3: CASTGVLGNSPLHF. In nucleotides, the CDR3 is TGTGCCAGCACGGGGGTTCTGGGGAATTCACCCCTCCACTTT.

This clone was detected ten times or more. The chain carries TRBV19 and TRBJ1-5; the match to TRBD1 covers 11 bases. Germline trimming cut 9 bases from V and 1 base from J; bases unmatched to any gene: 8. Germline V gene data show CDR1 as LNHDA and CDR2 as SQIVND (reference sequence). CDR3 length equals 16 residues. The CDR3, as DNA: TGTGCCAGCGACAGGGGACAGGGGGGGAGCAATCAGCCCCAGCATTTT. It is translated as CASDRGQGGSNQPQHF.

The chain uses TRBV28 and TRBJ2-7; possibly TRBD1 for D (5 bases). Between the trimmed V and J ends, which lost 6 bases and 0 bases, there was a span of 24 bases. The CDR3 extends over 18 amino acids. The germline V gene encodes CDR1 MDHEN and CDR2 SYDVKM. The CDR3 sequence is CASSYRWGRTRHSYEQYF. As DNA, the CDR3 is TGTGCCAGCAGCTACCGCTGGGGCAGGACGCGACACTCCTACGAGCAGTACTTC.

The genes are TRBV6-2 or TRBV6-3 and TRBJ2-7; D not certain. The length of the CDR3 is 12 residues. Trimming stripped 6 bases from V and 7 bases from J, with 13 bases between. CDR1 and CDR2 from the germline V gene are MNHEY and SVGEGT. As DNA, the CDR3 is TGTGCCAGCAGCCCGGACCCATGGGAGCAGTACTTC. It is translated as CASSPDPWEQYF.

V is TRBV11-3 and J is TRBJ1-1; 8 bases fit TRBD1. Unmatched junction bases numbered 2, after V lost 1 base and J lost 4 bases. Germline V lookup: CDR1 SGHNT, CDR2 YENEEA. The CDR3 totals 14 residues. The CDR3 nucleotides are TGTGCCAGCAGCTTAGCCGACAGGGGCACTGAAGCTTTCTTT. Encoded protein: CASSLADRGTEAFF.

This clone occurred a few times. This chain links TRBV5-1 with TRBJ1-2; 8 bases are shared with TRBD1. Germline V gene data show CDR1 as SGHRS and CDR2 as YFSETQ. The CDR3 is 14 residues long. Losses at the gene ends were 4 bases for V and 7 bases for J; bases not matched to a gene: 9. The CDR3 region has the DNA TGCGCCAGCAGCAGGGGGGGACAGGAAGGTGGCTACACCTTC. Translation gives CASSRGGQEGGYTF.

Notes on this clone: This sample includes further DNA sequences coding for the same CDR3. The V gene is TRBV5-1, the J gene TRBJ2-7; no clear D gene. CDR3 length: 13 residues. Germline V lookup: CDR1 SGHRS, CDR2 YFSETQ. V was cut by 0 bases and J by 3 bases, with 7 bases left in between. The CDR3 DNA follows: TGCGCCAGCAGCTTGGGAAGGGACTACGAGCAGTACTTC. Translation: CASSLGRDYEQYF.

The chain combines TRBV18 with TRBJ2-2; 14 bases fit TRBD2. Unmatched junction bases numbered 9, after V lost 2 bases and J lost 4 bases. CDR1 KGHSH and CDR2 LQKENI come from the germline V gene. The CDR3 loop spans 19 amino acids. CDR3 bases: TGTGCCAGCTCACCAGTCGGACTAGCGGGAGGTCCGGCCACCGGGGAGCTGTTTTTT. Protein sequence: CASSPVGLAGGPATGELFF.

The gene calls are TRBV27 and TRBJ1-6; the match to TRBD1 covers 7 bases. The J segment lost 0 bases and the V segment lost 5 bases, leaving 7 bases of the junction unmatched. Germline V CDR1 and CDR2: MNHEY, SMNVEV (reference sequence). The CDR3 is 17 residues long. The DNA for the CDR3 is TGTGCCAGCAGTGACAGGGTTTCGGGCTCCTATAATTCACCCCTCCACTTT. Amino acids: CASSDRVSGSYNSPLHF.

The rearrangement joins TRBV28 to TRBJ2-1, with 7 nucleotides matching TRBD1. There are 16 residues in the CDR3. Germline V gives CDR1 MDHEN, CDR2 SYDVKM. V trimming: 6 bases; J trimming: 0 bases; junction bases outside the gene matches: 8. Written as DNA, the CDR3 is TGTGCCAGCAGAATAGGGACAGCAAGCTCCTACAATGAGCAGTTCTTC. Protein product: CASRIGTASSYNEQFF.

J is TRBJ2-5 and V is TRBV11-2; 7 nucleotides agree with TRBD1. The J segment lost 3 bases and the V segment lost 6 bases, leaving 4 bases of the junction unmatched. Per the germline V gene, CDR1 is SGHAT and CDR2 is FQNNGV. This CDR3 has 13 amino acids. The DNA of the CDR3 is TGTGCCAGCAGGAGGGACAGCGAAGAGACCCAGTACTTC. As protein: CASRRDSEETQYF.

The J gene is TRBJ1-2, the V gene TRBV28; 9 nucleotides align to TRBD1. The J segment lost 4 bases and the V segment lost 8 bases, leaving 8 bases of the junction unmatched. Germline CDR1 MDHEN, CDR2 SYDVKM. The CDR3 consists of 14 residues. CDR3 region: CASGLTQGAYGYTF. DNA of the CDR3: TGTGCCAGCGGCCTCACACAGGGGGCCTATGGCTACACCTTC.

This chain uses TRBV9 with TRBJ2-2; 8 bases match TRBD1. Germline V gene data show CDR1 as SGDLS and CDR2 as YYNGEE. V was clipped by 2 bases and J by 3 bases; unmatched bases: 3. This CDR3 has 15 amino acids. Written as DNA, the CDR3 is TGTGCCAGCAGCGTGGGACAGGCGTACACCGGGGAGCTGTTTTTT. This sequence encodes CASSVGQAYTGELFF.